This T cell receptor beta chain was retrieved from a study of cytomegalovirus exposure and HLA in healthy donors. PCR primers comprised 60 Vbeta and 13 Jbeta primers. TCRdb's table, derived via immunoSEQ multiplex PCR, lists solely in-frame clones and lacks some. Among some 180,000 clones listed, approximately 81% were seen once. V shed 0 bases and J 8 bases; nucleotides not matched to a gene: 2. From germline, CDR1 is SGDLS and CDR2 YYNGEE. The CDR3 spans 15 residues. The sequence was collected from a man aged 30 to 45 in good health and CMV-seropositive. The sample taken for sequencing was PBMCs. J is TRBJ2-1 and V is TRBV9; 13 bases line up with TRBD2. In DNA, the CDR3 is TGTGCCAGCAGCGTAGGGACTAGCGGGAGCCATGAGCAGTTCTTC. Protein: CASSVGTSGSHEQFF.